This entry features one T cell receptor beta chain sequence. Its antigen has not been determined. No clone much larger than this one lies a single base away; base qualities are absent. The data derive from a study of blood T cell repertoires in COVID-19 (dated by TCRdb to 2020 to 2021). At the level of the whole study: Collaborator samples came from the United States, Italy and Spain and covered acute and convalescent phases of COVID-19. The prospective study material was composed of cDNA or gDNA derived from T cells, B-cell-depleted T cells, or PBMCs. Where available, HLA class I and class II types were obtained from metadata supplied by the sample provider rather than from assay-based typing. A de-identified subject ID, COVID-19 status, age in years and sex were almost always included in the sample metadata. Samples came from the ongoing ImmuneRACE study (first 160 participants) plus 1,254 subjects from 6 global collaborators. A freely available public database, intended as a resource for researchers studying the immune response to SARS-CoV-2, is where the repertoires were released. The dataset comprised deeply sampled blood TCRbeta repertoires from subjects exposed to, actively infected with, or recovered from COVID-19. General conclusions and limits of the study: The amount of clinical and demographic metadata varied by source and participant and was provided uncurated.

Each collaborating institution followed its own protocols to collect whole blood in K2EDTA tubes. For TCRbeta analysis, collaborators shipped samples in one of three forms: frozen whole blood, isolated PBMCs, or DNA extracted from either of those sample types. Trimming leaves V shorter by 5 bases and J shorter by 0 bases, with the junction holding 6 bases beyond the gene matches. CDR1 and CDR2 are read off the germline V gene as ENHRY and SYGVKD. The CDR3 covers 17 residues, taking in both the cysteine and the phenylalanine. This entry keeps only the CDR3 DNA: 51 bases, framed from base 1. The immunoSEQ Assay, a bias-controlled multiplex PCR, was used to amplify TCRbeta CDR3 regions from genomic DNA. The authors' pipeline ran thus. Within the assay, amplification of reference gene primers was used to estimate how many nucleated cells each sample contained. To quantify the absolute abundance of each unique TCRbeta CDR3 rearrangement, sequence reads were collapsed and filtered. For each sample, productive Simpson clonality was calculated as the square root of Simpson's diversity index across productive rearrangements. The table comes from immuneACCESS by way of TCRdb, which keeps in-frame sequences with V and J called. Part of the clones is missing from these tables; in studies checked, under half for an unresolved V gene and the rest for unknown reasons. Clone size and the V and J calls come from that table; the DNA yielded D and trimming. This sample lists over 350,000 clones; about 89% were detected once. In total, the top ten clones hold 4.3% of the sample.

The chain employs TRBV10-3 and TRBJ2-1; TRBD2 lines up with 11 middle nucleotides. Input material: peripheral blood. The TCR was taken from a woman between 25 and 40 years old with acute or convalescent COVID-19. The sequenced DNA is TGTGCCATCAGTCAATCTAGCGGGGGGACCTCCTACAATGAGCAGTTCTTC. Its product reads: CAISQSSGGTSYNEQFF.